This passage covers 6 T cell receptor beta chains from one sample sequenced in a study of tumor-infiltrating lymphocytes in primary liver carcinoma. Starting from approximately 470 ng of total RNA, TCR beta cDNA was produced with a primer in the constant region. Generation of the TCR beta libraries relied on three nested multiplex PCR rounds using slightly modified ARM-PCR. Use of TRBV1-TRBV30 forward primers with a C-beta reverse primer characterized the first two PCR rounds, which lasted roughly 9 cycles each. TCRdb re-called the multiplex PCR reads with MiXCR, one entry per CDR3 protein. The top ten clones hold over 8% of a sample with under 150,000 distinct CDR3 sequences, around two thirds of them seen once. Both RNA and DNA were isolated together from roughly 20-30 mg of bulk tissue that had not been sorted. Material: tumor-adjacent normal liver tissue. The receptors were gathered from a woman aged 55-75 years with primary liver carcinoma and hepatitis B virus infection.

V is TRBV11-2 and J is TRBJ2-7; tentatively, D is TRBD1 or TRBD2 (5 bases each). This CDR3 comprises 15 residues. Per the germline V gene, CDR1 is SGHAT and CDR2 is FQNNGV. V dropped 11 bases and J dropped 6 bases, with 26 bases sitting between them. The CDR3 DNA follows: TGTGCCTACAGCTTAGATAGGGGACCAGTTCCCGAGCAGTACTTC. Amino acids: CAYSLDRGPVPEQYF. The full variable domain, its missing parts supplied by reference TRBV11-2 and TRBJ2-7, is EAGVAQSPRYKIIEKRQSVAFWCNPISGHATLYWYQQILGQGPKLLIQFQNNGVVDDSQLPKDRFSAERLKGVDSTLKIQPAKLEDSAVYLCAYSLDRGPVPEQYFGPGTRLTVT.

Ten or more counts support this clonotype. J is TRBJ2-5 and V is TRBV28; D is perhaps TRBD2 (5 bases). The V gene lost 5 bases and the J gene lost 2 bases, with 9 bases spanning the gap. The CDR3 runs 13 residues. Germline CDR1 MDHEN, CDR2 SYDVKM. CDR3 residues: CASSRREQETQYF. CDR3 nucleotides: TGTGCCAGCAGTCGACGGGAACAAGAGACCCAGTACTTC.

The gene calls are TRBV29-1 and TRBJ2-1, with 9 bases identical to TRBD2. The CDR3 extends over 17 amino acids. The trim removed 1 base at V and 0 bases at J, leaving 7 bases unmatched. Germline V lookup: CDR1 SQVTM, CDR2 ANQGSEA. CDR3: CSVEVQAGGYSYNEQFF. CDR3 nucleotide sequence: TGCAGCGTTGAAGTGCAAGCGGGAGGCTACTCCTACAATGAGCAGTTCTTC.

Note on this clonotype: A junction end diverges from the germline sequence, so it may reflect a read error. The chain couples TRBV28 to TRBJ1-1; TRBD1 agrees at 8 bases. The CDR3 loop spans 17 amino acids. The germline V gene encodes CDR1 MDHEN and CDR2 SYDVKM. CDR3 DNA: TGTGTCAGCAGTTCCGTACTCGCCAACAGGGGGAACACTGAAACTTTCTTT. It is translated as CVSSSVLANRGNTETFF.

This clonotype was picked up many times. The chain joins TRBV28 to TRBJ1-2, with D possibly matching TRBD1 (5 bases). Germline-derived CDR1 and CDR2 are MDHEN and SYDVKM. Trimming removed 3 bases from V and 9 bases from J, with 17 bases in between. CDR3 length: 14 residues. The CDR3 here is CASSLRGDGRRYTF. The DNA for the CDR3 is TGTGCCAGCAGTTTGCGGGGGGACGGGCGTCGCTACACCTTC.

The CDR3 sequence: CASETNYGYTF. CDR3 sequence (DNA): TGTGCCTCGGAGACCAATTATGGCTACACCTTC. V usage is TRBV6-6 and J usage is TRBJ1-2; D is undetermined. The germline V and J ends were trimmed by 11 bases and 5 bases, with 12 bases remaining between them. The CDR3 is 11 amino acids. Germline V gene data show CDR1 as MNHNY and CDR2 as SVGAGI (reference sequence).